The next 30 T cell receptor beta chains were all read from a single sample in a study of T cell repertoires in cytomegalovirus infection. TCRdb reprocessed the reads via MiXCR and lists one record per CDR3 protein. The table records 700,000 to 950,000 distinct CDR3 sequences, 32% of them present only once. Their recognized antigens are unknown. The sample consisted of cultured CD8+ T cells from PBMCs, taken from culture after CMV antigen stimulation. These receptors were obtained from a human donor in good health (CMV status not recorded). Some clones in this sample may be carry-over from other donors' samples.

CDR3 region: CSAVGTLYNEQFF. The CDR3 DNA reads as TGCAGTGCTGTCGGGACACTCTACAATGAGCAGTTCTTC. The gene calls are TRBV20-1 and TRBJ2-1; tentatively, D is TRBD1 (6 bases). The germline V gene has CDR1 DFQATT and CDR2 SNEGSKA (reference sequence). V gave up 5 bases and J gave up 3 bases, with 11 bases separating them. The CDR3 runs to 13 residues.

In this sample, this clonotype turned up many times. The rearrangement uses TRBV7-8 and TRBJ1-4; TRBD1 matches at 7 bases. The length of the CDR3 is 15 residues. The germline CDR1 and CDR2 sequences are SGHVS and FQNEAQ. V was pared by 5 bases and J by 7 bases, with 10 bases of the junction left unmatched. CDR3 nucleotide sequence: TGTGCCAGCAGCCCCGACGTAGGGACAGTTGAAAAACTGTTTTTT. It specifies CASSPDVGTVEKLFF.

This CDR3 is CATRTGWGNTEAFF. The CDR3 DNA reads TGTGCCACCCGGACAGGTTGGGGGAACACTGAAGCTTTCTTT. The gene calls are TRBV7-8 and TRBJ1-1; 7 bases match TRBD1. The germline V gene encodes CDR1 SGHVS and CDR2 FQNEAQ. This CDR3 region has 14 residues. Losses at the gene ends were 10 bases for V and 1 base for J; bases not matched to a gene: 9.

This chain uses TRBV28 with TRBJ2-3, with TRBD1 identical over 10 bases. Germline V lookup: CDR1 MDHEN, CDR2 SYDVKM. J gave up 4 bases and V 10 bases, and 14 bases lay outside the gene matches. CDR3 size: 16 residues. CDR3 region: CAIQLPGQGLPDTQYF. The DNA of the CDR3 is TGTGCCATCCAGCTCCCGGGACAGGGGTTGCCAGATACGCAGTATTTT.

The genes are TRBV7-1 and TRBJ2-6; D may be TRBD1 (6 bases). TRBV7-1 is placed among ORFs of uncertain function. V lost 5 bases and J lost 6, with 23 bases in between. The CDR3 loop spans 18 amino acids. CDR3 nucleotides: TGTGCCAGCAGCCCTGGTCAGGGGACGTCTACTGTGGCCAACGTCCTGACTTTC. Amino acid sequence: CASSPGQGTSTVANVLTF.

Turning to this clonotype: A much larger clone differs by one base, so this may be a read error. The CDR3 carries no conserved terminal phenylalanine or tryptophan, so it likely arises from a read error. The gene calls are TRBV7-2 and TRBJ1-4; no firm D call. The V gene lost 1 base and the J gene lost 8 bases, with 11 bases spanning the gap. The CDR3 runs to 14 residues. CDR1 is SGHTA and CDR2 is FQGNSA in the germline V gene. The CDR3 loop is CASSLVGWEEKLFI. CDR3 coding DNA: TGTGCCAGCAGCTTAGTAGGGTGGGAAGAAAAACTGTTTATT.

The chain joins TRBV5-6 to TRBJ2-7; 9 bases fit TRBD2. There are 15 residues in the CDR3. In germline, CDR1 is SGHDT, CDR2 YYEEEE. The V gene end was trimmed by 0 bases and the J gene end by 3 bases; junction bases not matched to a gene: 4. CDR3 sequence (DNA): TGTGCCAGCAGCTTGGGCGCGGGGGGGCTCTACGAGCAGTACGTC. Encoded protein: CASSLGAGGLYEQYV.

V gene TRBV9 combines with J gene TRBJ2-5; 7 bases map to TRBD2. The germline V gene has CDR1 SGDLS and CDR2 YYNGEE. V gave up 0 bases and J gave up 4 bases; unmatched junction bases: 3. The CDR3 totals 14 residues. CDR3 bases: TGTGCCAGCAGCGTAGCAGGCGGGGGAGAGACCCAGTACTTC. Protein product: CASSVAGGGETQYF.

J is TRBJ1-3 and V is TRBV7-4; a weak D match, TRBD1 (6 bases). V lost 2 bases, J lost 0 bases, and 11 bases lay in between. This CDR3 is built from 16 residues. The germline CDR1 and CDR2 sequences are SGHVT and SQSDAQ. CDR3 in amino acids: CASSLRTDPSGNTIYF. The CDR3 region has the DNA TGTGCCAGCAGCTTACGGACAGATCCCTCTGGAAACACCATATATTTT.

The chain carries TRBV12-5 and TRBJ2-5; the D call may be TRBD1 or TRBD2 (5 bases each). V was trimmed by 1 base and J by 1 base, leaving 16 bases between them. In germline, CDR1 is LGHNT, CDR2 FRNRAP. This CDR3 comprises 17 residues. The CDR3 is CASGLELGEGPQETQYF. In DNA form, the CDR3 reads TGTGCTAGTGGTTTGGAACTGGGGGAAGGGCCCCAAGAGACCCAGTACTTC.

The sample holds many counts of this clonotype. The V gene is TRBV13, the J gene TRBJ1-6; 8 bases fit TRBD1. In germline, CDR1 is PRHDT, CDR2 FYEKMQ (reference sequence). Trimming removed 6 bases from V and 5 bases from J; junction bases left unmatched: 6. The CDR3 loop spans 15 amino acids. The CDR3 spells CASSSGGRNNSPLHF. The CDR3 nucleotides are TGTGCCAGCAGTTCAGGGGGCCGGAATAATTCACCCCTCCACTTT.

Ten or more counts support this clonotype. The chain has TRBV7-8 and TRBJ2-2; no clear D. CDR3 length: 17 residues. CDR1 is SGHVS and CDR2 is FQNEAQ in the germline V gene. V was trimmed by 3 bases and J by 2 bases, leaving 16 bases between them. CDR3 amino acids: CASSLVRSRTNTGELFF. For the CDR3, the DNA is TGTGCCAGCAGCTTGGTGAGAAGCAGAACCAACACCGGGGAGCTGTTTTTT.

The J gene is TRBJ1-2, the V gene TRBV6-6; unclear D gene. CDR3 length: 15 amino acids. V shed 5 bases and J shed 3 bases, with 16 bases lying between them. Per the germline V gene, CDR1 is MNHNY and CDR2 is SVGAGI (reference sequence). CDR3 in amino acids: CASSPPNNPYYGYTF. The CDR3 region has the DNA TGTGCCAGCAGTCCTCCTAACAACCCCTACTATGGCTACACCTTC.

Remarks on this clonotype: One base away lies a much larger clone, so this may be a sequencing read error. V is TRBV27 and J is TRBJ2-3; 11 nucleotides match TRBD2. J gave up 5 bases and V 3 bases, and 4 bases lay outside the gene matches. The CDR3 contains 15 residues. Germline V lookup: CDR1 MNHEY, CDR2 SMNVEV (reference sequence). The CDR3 protein is CASSFSGRAGDTQYF. CDR3 nucleotides: TGTGCCAGCAGTTTTAGCGGGAGGGCAGGAGATACGCAGTATTTT.

This clonotype was observed a handful of times. The chain links TRBV7-8 to TRBJ2-1, with TRBD2 matching 11 bases. This CDR3 spans 13 amino acids. Germline V gives CDR1 SGHVS, CDR2 FQNEAQ. V was pared by 11 bases and J by 9 bases, with 9 bases of the junction left unmatched. The CDR3 protein is CAAGLAAGVEQFF. The CDR3 DNA reads as TGTGCCGCGGGACTAGCGGCCGGGGTTGAGCAGTTCTTC.

J is TRBJ2-7 and V is TRBV13, with D perhaps TRBD2 (6 bases). The germline CDR1 and CDR2 sequences are PRHDT and FYEKMQ (reference sequence). This CDR3 is built from 14 residues. V was shortened by 4 bases and J by 4 bases, with 14 bases between the two germline ends. The CDR3 reads CASSSRGAGYEQYF. In DNA, the CDR3 is TGTGCCAGCAGCTCCCGCGGGGCGGGATACGAGCAGTACTTC. Together with reference TRBV13 and TRBJ2-7, the CDR3 gives the full variable domain: AAGVIQSPRHLIKEKRETATLKCYPIPRHDTVYWYQQGPGQDPQFLISFYEKMQSDKGSIPDRFSAQQFSDYHSELNMSSLELGDSALYFCASSSRGAGYEQYFGPGTRLTVT.

This sequence joins TRBV18 and TRBJ1-1, with D perhaps TRBD1 (5 bases). V lost 8 bases, J lost 2 bases, and 18 bases lay in between. The CDR3 totals 15 residues. CDR1 is KGHSH and CDR2 is LQKENI in the germline V gene. The CDR3 spells CASRTVRGANTEAFF. DNA of the CDR3: TGTGCCAGCCGAACGGTACGGGGCGCAAACACTGAAGCTTTCTTT.

V usage is TRBV9 and J usage is TRBJ2-6; D is unclear. The CDR3 runs to 14 residues. V was clipped by 4 bases and J by 4 bases, with 9 bases between them. Germline V lookup: CDR1 SGDLS, CDR2 YYNGEE. CDR3 nucleotides: TGTGCCAGCAGCCCACAGTCAGGGGCCAACGTCCTGACTTTC. Translating it yields CASSPQSGANVLTF.

J is TRBJ1-1 and V is TRBV6-5; D not resolved. Germline V CDR1 and CDR2: MNHEY, SVGAGI. Deletions cut 0 bases from V and 12 bases from J, with 8 bases between. CDR3 length: 11 residues. The CDR3 bases are TGTGCCAGCAGTTACTCGTCGGCAACTTTCTTT. Protein sequence: CASSYSSATFF.

A few counts support this clonotype. J is TRBJ2-2 and V is TRBV7-2; 7 positions match TRBD1. The germline V gene has CDR1 SGHTA and CDR2 FQGNSA. The length of the CDR3 is 16 residues. V lost 4 bases to trimming and J lost 5 bases; unmatched junction nucleotides: 10. The chain's CDR3 is CASSWDSTSGTGELFF. Here the CDR3 DNA reads TGTGCCAGCAGCTGGGACAGCACCTCAGGAACCGGGGAGCTGTTTTTT.

Concerning this clonotype: The junction does not match germline at one end; this may be a read error. The V and J genes are TRBV7-6 and TRBJ1-1; D is unresolved. From germline, CDR1 is SGHVS and CDR2 FNYEAQ. The CDR3 contains 15 residues. Here the CDR3 reads CASGLKQGWDTEAFF. The CDR3 coding sequence is TGTGCCAGCGGCTTAAAGCAAGGGTGGGACACTGAAGCTTTCTTT. Supplemented by reference TRBV7-6 and TRBJ1-1, the full variable domain reads GAGVSQSPRYKVTKRGQDVALRCDPISGHVSLYWYRQALGQGPEFLTYFNYEAQQDKSGLPNDRFSAERPEGSISTLTIQRTEQRDSAMYRCASGLKQGWDTEAFFGQGTRLTVV.

In this sample, this clonotype turned up a few times. This chain connects TRBV6-5 to TRBJ2-3; 11 bases align to TRBD2. Germline-derived CDR1 and CDR2 are MNHEY and SVGAGI. V lost 6 bases, J lost 1 base, and 9 bases stayed unmatched. The CDR3 covers 17 residues. CDR3 nucleotides: TGTGCCAGCAGACCGTCACTAGCGGGGGCCGGCACAGATACGCAGTATTTT. The encoded protein is CASRPSLAGAGTDTQYF.

This clonotype was counted a few times. The chain carries TRBV6-5 and TRBJ2-7, with 8 bases matching TRBD2. The V gene's germline CDR1 is MNHEY and CDR2 SVGAGI. V lost 4 bases to trimming and J lost 0 bases; unmatched junction nucleotides: 8. This CDR3 is built from 16 residues. The CDR3 DNA is TGTGCCAGCAGTTCTCTCGTAGCGGGGATCTCCTACGAGCAGTACTTC. Translation gives CASSSLVAGISYEQYF.

V usage is TRBV27 and J usage is TRBJ2-1; TRBD2 is a possible D gene (5 bases). Germline V gene data show CDR1 as MNHEY and CDR2 as SMNVEV (reference sequence). The V end lost 6 bases, the J end lost 8 bases, and 14 bases lay between the germline ends. The CDR3 extends over 13 amino acids. The CDR3 DNA follows: TGTGCCAGCAGCCGGGGAGAGAGAGATGAGCAGTTCTTC. It is translated as CASSRGERDEQFF.

The J gene is TRBJ2-1, the V gene TRBV27; 12 nucleotides align to TRBD2. This CDR3 spans 16 amino acids. The J segment lost 4 bases and the V segment lost 2 bases, leaving 3 bases of the junction unmatched. CDR1 and CDR2 (germline): MNHEY, SMNVEV (reference sequence). This CDR3 reads CASSLATSGGYNEQFF. The CDR3 bases are TGTGCCAGCAGTTTAGCCACTAGCGGGGGGTACAATGAGCAGTTCTTC.

This clonotype appeared a few times. The chain is built from TRBV10-3 and TRBJ1-2; D unclear. The germline V and J ends were trimmed by 6 bases and 2 bases, with 16 bases remaining between them. In germline, CDR1 is ENHRY, CDR2 SYGVKD. This CDR3 comprises 15 residues. CDR3 bases: TGTGCCATCAGGACGTTCCAAAGGGTGAACTATGGCTACACCTTC. Its translation is CAIRTFQRVNYGYTF.

V is TRBV27 and J is TRBJ2-3; unclear D gene. Germline CDR1 MNHEY, CDR2 SMNVEV (reference sequence). V was clipped by 5 bases and J by 0 bases, with 18 bases between them. The CDR3 consists of 17 residues. The CDR3 DNA sequence: TGTGCCAGCAGTCCCGTGACTGCAATCGCTAGCACAGATACGCAGTATTTT. It specifies CASSPVTAIASTDTQYF.

This clonotype was picked up a small number of times. In nucleotides, the CDR3 is TGTGCCAGCAGCTTAGAAGCCGGGGGGGTCACCGGGGAGCTGTTTTTT. It encodes CASSLEAGGVTGELFF. The chain is built from TRBV7-6 and TRBJ2-2; TRBD2 agrees at 8 bases. Looked up from germline, CDR1 is SGHVS and CDR2 is FNYEAQ. Germline trimming cut 1 base from V and 4 bases from J; bases unmatched to any gene: 5. CDR3 size: 16 residues. Full variable domain (outside the CDR3, taken from reference TRBV7-6 and TRBJ2-2): GAGVSQSPRYKVTKRGQDVALRCDPISGHVSLYWYRQALGQGPEFLTYFNYEAQQDKSGLPNDRFSAERPEGSISTLTIQRTEQRDSAMYRCASSLEAGGVTGELFFGEGSRLTVL.

This clonotype has ten or more counts. The chain joins TRBV7-8 to TRBJ1-1; a possible D gene is TRBD1 (5 bases). The V gene's germline CDR1 is SGHVS and CDR2 FQNEAQ. The length of the CDR3 is 16 residues. V was trimmed by 1 base and J by 3 bases, leaving 15 bases between them. The CDR3 DNA reads as TGTGCCAGCAGCTTAGGGGTGGTCGACAGTTACACTGAAGCTTTCTTT. It translates to CASSLGVVDSYTEAFF.

The chain combines TRBV15 with TRBJ1-5; TRBD1 agrees at 7 bases. J was trimmed by 5 bases and V by 5 bases; bases with no gene match: 15. The CDR3 is made up of 17 amino acids. Germline assignment: CDR1 LNHNV and CDR2 YYDKDF (reference sequence). The CDR3 reads CATSVYPPGTADQPQHF. DNA of the CDR3: TGTGCCACCAGCGTTTACCCCCCCGGGACAGCTGATCAGCCCCAGCATTTT.